What follows is one T cell receptor beta chain and its context. These data belong to a study of Ad26.COV2.S vaccination and SARS-CoV-2 variants. Study-wide background: Donor allocation was to the COV1001 Ad26.COV2.S trial arm.

Treatment defined: approximately 18 received Ad26.COV2.S at low or high dose, single or two shots; 5 received placebo; per-sample allocation not given. The investigators took samples on day 63 after the first vaccine or placebo injection. Boston supplied an adult donor aged 18-55 years. Data came from immunoSEQ multiplex PCR; TCRdb stores just in-frame clones and leaves some out. The sample contains hundreds of thousands of clones, about 88% of which appear only once. V gave up 6 bases and J gave up 0 bases, with 14 bases separating them. The CDR3 extends over 15 amino acids. The germline CDR1 and CDR2 sequences are LNHDA and SQIVND (reference sequence).

The starting material was peripheral blood, obtained in a trial of Ad26.COV2.S vaccine versus placebo. The receptor was derived from a person aged 18-60 years who received the Ad26.COV2.S COVID-19 vaccine or a placebo. The gene calls are TRBV19 and TRBJ1-1, with D possibly TRBD1 on 6 matching bases. CDR3 coding DNA: TGTGCCAGTAGCCCAGTGGGACATATGAACACTGAAGCTTTCTTT. Protein sequence: CASSPVGHMNTEAFF.